The clone carrying this T cell receptor (beta chain) was picked up a small number of times. The PCR employed 60 Vbeta primers together with 13 Jbeta primers. TCRdb's copy holds only in-frame clones and misses some; the assay was immunoSEQ multiplex PCR. The data show under 150,000 clones, about a tenth seen once. Germline V lookup: CDR1 LNHNV, CDR2 YYDKDF (reference sequence). Trimming shortened V by 3 bases and J by 1 base, and 6 bases separated the two germline ends. The CDR3 runs 13 residues. The data were obtained in a study of cytomegalovirus exposure and HLA in healthy donors. This chain links TRBV15 with TRBJ1-1; D is unresolved. The specimen sequenced was PBMCs. The clonotype was recovered from a male donor in good health and CMV-seronegative. CDR3 loop: CATSRAGNTEAFF. DNA of the CDR3: TGTGCCACCAGCAGGGCAGGGAACACTGAAGCTTTCTTT.